This TCR beta chain was identified in a study of blood T cell repertoires in COVID-19. In the study overall: Samples came from the United States, Italy and Spain, spanning acute and convalescent COVID-19. T cells, B-cell-depleted T cells, or PBMCs supplied cDNA or gDNA.

The Seattle site enrolled patients during active infection and followed them longitudinally. Trimming at V came to 3 bases and at J to 5 bases, leaving 4 bases not matched to a gene. Looked up from germline, CDR1 is LGHNA and CDR2 is YSLEER. This CDR3 has 15 amino acids. Original handling: Reference gene primer amplification gave estimated nucleated cell counts. Using immunoSEQ multiplex PCR, the repertoire was profiled, and TCRdb retains in-frame clones only, with some absent. The V and J calls and clone size come from that table; D and trimming were worked out from the DNA. This repertoire shows about 94,000 clones, just under 80% found once; its top ten account for approximately 6%.

This clonotype was obtained from a man in his sixties or seventies with COVID-19, enrolled during active disease. The chain uses TRBV4-3 and TRBJ2-3; 11 bases align to TRBD2. Sequencing was carried out using peripheral blood. CDR3 loop: CASSHDGLAGDTQYF. In nucleotides, the CDR3 is TGCGCCAGCAGCCACGATGGACTAGCGGGAGATACGCAGTATTTT.